These 6 T cell receptor beta chains were all obtained from the same sample, sequenced in a study of regulatory dendritic cells for organ transplantation. The data were produced by immunoSEQ multiplex PCR, yet TCRdb's version contains in-frame clones alone and is incomplete. This sample has tens of thousands of clones, with around 83% found just once. The sample consisted of naive CD4+ T cells from blood. Regarding subset: CD45RA+ naive T cells. Receptors originate from a human donor in good health.

This chain uses TRBV7-2 with TRBJ2-3; 15 bases are shared with TRBD2. CDR3 length: 17 amino acids. Germline V gene sequence: CDR1 SGHTA, CDR2 FQGNSA. Trimming removed 5 bases from V and 2 bases from J; junction bases left unmatched: 5. The CDR3 region is CASSGLAGGFTTDTQYF. The CDR3 DNA is TGTGCCAGCAGCGGACTAGCGGGGGGGTTTACCACAGATACGCAGTATTTT.

The table lists this clone with a few counts. The rearrangement links TRBV7-8 to TRBJ2-5, with a weak D call TRBD2 (6 bases). This CDR3 region has 13 residues. The germline gives CDR1 SGHVS, CDR2 FQNEAQ. The V end was cut by 4 bases, the J end by 3 bases, with 9 bases between. Here the CDR3 DNA reads TGTGCCAGCAGCTCGTGGGGGGAAGAGACCCAGTACTTC. Translation: CASSSWGEETQYF.

The chain employs TRBV7-9 and TRBJ2-3; 7 nucleotides align to TRBD1. The junction had 2 bases not matched to a gene; V was cut back by 5 bases and J by 0 bases. The CDR3 is 14 amino acids. The germline CDR1 and CDR2 sequences are SEHNR and FQNEAQ (reference sequence). The CDR3 DNA sequence: TGTGCCAGCAGCCGGGACAGAAGCACAGATACGCAGTATTTT. The encoded protein is CASSRDRSTDTQYF.

The rearrangement joins TRBV6-5 to TRBJ1-2; 8 positions agree with TRBD1. The V and J ends lost 2 bases and 8 bases, in that order; junction bases with no gene match: 13. There are 16 residues in the CDR3. In germline, CDR1 is MNHEY, CDR2 SVGAGI. CDR3 loop: CASSYLGQVVGQGYTF. The CDR3 coding sequence is TGTGCCAGCAGTTACCTGGGACAGGTCGTGGGCCAAGGCTACACCTTC.

The V call is TRBV14, the J call TRBJ1-1; weak D call: TRBD1 (5 bases). CDR3 length equals 13 residues. Trimming cost V 4 bases and J 10 bases, with 16 bases left between them. Germline CDR1 reads SGHDN; CDR2 reads FVKESK. CDR3 sequence reads: CASSRPGTQGAFF. Written as DNA, the CDR3 is TGTGCCAGCAGCCGTCCGGGGACTCAGGGAGCTTTCTTT.

The V and J genes are TRBV7-7 and TRBJ2-5; TRBD2 aligns across 7 bases. J gave up 2 bases and V 1 base, and 10 bases lay outside the gene matches. Germline values: CDR1 SSHAT, CDR2 FNYEAQ (reference sequence). The CDR3 has 17 amino acids. The CDR3 nucleotides are TGTGCCAGCAGCTTAGGTGGGGGGGGAACCGGTCAAGAGACCCAGTACTTC. It translates to CASSLGGGGTGQETQYF.